A single sample is the source of the 18 T cell receptor beta chains below, sequenced in a study of CD4 T cells in relation to SARS-CoV-2 and coronaviruses. The unexposed donors gave CD4+ T cells in about 2011-2019, prior to COVID-19. Profiling relied on immunoSEQ multiplex PCR, and the TCRdb table lists in-frame clones only, not all of them. Among about 59,000 clones listed, roughly 90% were seen once. The sample consisted of memory CD4+ T cells from PBMCs. These receptors all stem from a human donor in good health.

In this sample, this clone turned up once. The chain combines TRBV2 with TRBJ2-5; D is perhaps TRBD1 (5 bases). Germline values: CDR1 SNHLY, CDR2 FYNNEI. CDR3 length: 13 amino acids. The ends were cut back, 4 bases at V and 4 bases at J, with 10 bases in the middle. The CDR3 reads CASSGDGAETQYF. CDR3 DNA: TGTGCCAGCAGTGGGGATGGGGCAGAGACCCAGTACTTC.

This chain links TRBV6-5 with TRBJ2-2; 9 nucleotides agree with TRBD1. Trimming took 8 bases from V and 6 from J; bases not matched to a gene: 7. The germline gives CDR1 MNHEY, CDR2 SVGAGI. The CDR3 length is 14 residues. The CDR3 loop reads CASRGTGKAGELFF. CDR3 coding DNA: TGTGCCAGCCGGGGGACAGGGAAGGCCGGGGAGCTGTTTTTT.

V gene TRBV5-1 combines with J gene TRBJ2-6; D not certain. This CDR3 has 15 residues. Germline loops: CDR1 SGHRS, CDR2 YFSETQ. With 2 bases removed from V and 0 bases from J, the gap between germline ends came to 6 bases. CDR3 nucleotide sequence: TGCGCCAGCAGCTTCGAAGCCTCTGGGGCCAACGTCCTGACTTTC. Protein product: CASSFEASGANVLTF.

The chain carries TRBV19 and TRBJ2-6; no definite D call. The germline V gene has CDR1 LNHDA and CDR2 SQIVND (reference sequence). V was cut by 1 base and J by 2 bases, with 9 bases left in between. This CDR3 is 16 amino acids long. CDR3 DNA: TGTGCCAGTAGTATAGTATGGGGTACTGGGGCCAACGTCCTGACTTTC. Residues: CASSIVWGTGANVLTF.

The sample holds a few counts of this clone. The chain is built from TRBV7-8 and TRBJ2-2, with D perhaps TRBD1 (6 bases). This CDR3 has 20 residues. Deletions cut 5 bases from V and 2 bases from J, with 27 bases between. Per germline, CDR1 SGHVS and CDR2 FQNEAQ. The CDR3 here is CASSQRTLTGTHKNTGELFF. In DNA form, the CDR3 reads TGTGCCAGCAGCCAACGCACACTGACCGGGACACATAAAAACACCGGGGAGCTGTTTTTT.

The chain couples TRBV28 to TRBJ2-5; D might be TRBD1 (5 bases). Germline V gives CDR1 MDHEN, CDR2 SYDVKM. With 6 bases removed from V and 4 bases from J, the gap between germline ends came to 18 bases. CDR3 length: 15 residues. The CDR3 spells CASRALGRAPETQYF. Here the CDR3 DNA reads TGTGCCAGCAGAGCCCTTGGCAGGGCCCCAGAGACCCAGTACTTC.

The chain has TRBV28 and TRBJ2-7; TRBD1 aligns across 10 bases. CDR3 length: 15 amino acids. J lost 5 bases, V lost 7 bases, and 11 bases had no gene match. The germline CDR1 and CDR2 sequences are MDHEN and SYDVKM. This CDR3 reads CASTTPGQGMHEQYF. DNA of the CDR3: TGTGCCAGCACAACCCCGGGACAGGGGATGCACGAGCAGTACTTC.

This chain links TRBV27 with TRBJ2-3; D not certain. With 5 bases removed from V and 0 bases from J, the gap between germline ends came to 9 bases. CDR1 and CDR2 from the germline V gene are MNHEY and SMNVEV (reference sequence). The CDR3 sequence is 14 residues long. In DNA form, the CDR3 reads TGTGCCAGCAGTCCCCCTCTGAGCACAGATACGCAGTATTTT. Residues: CASSPPLSTDTQYF.

The chain joins TRBV9 to TRBJ1-1; 8 bases are shared with TRBD1. This CDR3 comprises 15 residues. CDR1 and CDR2 (germline): SGDLS, YYNGEE. Losses at the gene ends were 4 bases for V and 0 bases for J; bases not matched to a gene: 5. CDR3 sequence: CASSLGDRMNTEAFF. The CDR3 DNA sequence: TGTGCCAGCAGCTTAGGGGACAGGATGAACACTGAAGCTTTCTTT.

V and J are TRBV2 and TRBJ2-5; D uncertain. CDR3 size: 14 residues. Germline CDR1 is SNHLY and CDR2 is FYNNEI. The ends were cut back, 3 bases at V and 5 bases at J, with 13 bases in the middle. This chain's CDR3 is CASSEYTVGETQYF. The CDR3 region has the DNA TGTGCCAGCAGTGAGTACACGGTCGGGGAGACCCAGTACTTC.

The chain has TRBV6-1 and TRBJ1-1; D gene ambiguous. The CDR3 length is 14 residues. Germline V lookup: CDR1 MNHNS, CDR2 SASEGT. Trimming removed 1 base at V and 1 base at J, with 7 bases between. This CDR3 is CASSEVPGNTEAFF. CDR3 nucleotides: TGTGCCAGCAGTGAAGTTCCGGGGAACACTGAAGCTTTCTTT.

This rearrangement joins TRBV7-3 to TRBJ2-3; D may be TRBD2 (5 bases). The CDR3 is 16 amino acids. V gave up 1 base and J gave up 1 base, with 12 bases separating them. The germline V gene has CDR1 SGHTA and CDR2 FQGTGA. The CDR3 nucleotides read TGTGCCAGCAGCTTAAAAGCGGACCGCGGCACAGATACGCAGTATTTT. Residues: CASSLKADRGTDTQYF.

The chain joins TRBV24-1 to TRBJ2-3; TRBD1 agrees at 7 bases. The CDR3 is 16 residues long. V shed 4 bases, J shed 0 bases, and the junction held 6 bases outside the gene matches. In germline, CDR1 is KGHDR, CDR2 SFDVKD. The CDR3 DNA reads TGTGCCACCAGTGACCCCGGGACAGCTAGCACAGATACGCAGTATTTT. Amino acids: CATSDPGTASTDTQYF.

The genes are TRBV27 and TRBJ2-4; 10 bases line up with TRBD2. Germline CDR1 is MNHEY and CDR2 is SMNVEV (reference sequence). This CDR3 comprises 15 residues. The V segment lost 3 bases and the J segment 8 bases; nucleotides outside the gene matches: 7. CDR3 nucleotides: TGTGCCAGCAGTTTGAAGGCTAGCGGGAGTTACATTCAGTACTTC. As protein: CASSLKASGSYIQYF.

A single count supports this clone. The CDR3 DNA follows: TGTGCCAGCAGCTTAGGAGCGAAAGAGACCCAGTACTTC. Protein product: CASSLGAKETQYF. V is TRBV7-9 and J is TRBJ2-5; D gene ambiguous. V lost 1 base to trimming and J lost 3 bases, with 6 bases between them. The CDR3 has 13 amino acids. Germline CDR1 reads SEHNR; CDR2 reads FQNEAQ (reference sequence).

The chain has TRBV29-1 and TRBJ2-7; a possible D gene is TRBD2 (6 bases). Per the germline V gene, CDR1 is SQVTM and CDR2 is ANQGSEA. The CDR3 runs 14 residues. Trimming cost V 7 bases and J 2 bases, with 18 bases left between them. For the CDR3, the DNA is TGCAGCGGTATCCGGGACTCGTATACCTACGAGCAGTACTTC. This translates into CSGIRDSYTYEQYF.

This chain links TRBV19 with TRBJ2-2; D remains ambiguous. Germline CDR1 reads LNHDA; CDR2 reads SQIVND (reference sequence). The CDR3 totals 13 residues. Trimming cost V 2 bases and J 2 bases, with 3 bases left between them. The CDR3: CASSIQNTGELFF. The CDR3 DNA sequence: TGTGCCAGTAGTATACAAAACACCGGGGAGCTGTTTTTT.

This clone was observed a handful of times. The V and J genes are TRBV27 and TRBJ1-6; tentatively, D is TRBD1 (6 bases). This CDR3 contains 15 residues. Germline V gene sequence: CDR1 MNHEY, CDR2 SMNVEV (reference sequence). The V end was cut by 6 bases, the J end by 10 bases, with 19 bases between. The CDR3 DNA reads TGTGCCAGCAGCTTTATAACAGGGTCGGGCTCACCCCTCCACTTT. As protein: CASSFITGSGSPLHF.